A selection of T cell receptor beta chains follows, all from one sample in a study of shared clonotypes between healthy human individuals. This table comes from immunoSEQ multiplex PCR, and its TCRdb copy is limited to in-frame clones, with some not included. The data hold approximately 460,000 clones, with around 77% observed a single time. Sequenced: PBMCs. All receptors derive from a middle-aged woman in good health. Some clones in this sample may be carry-over from other donors' samples. The CDR3 runs from the conserved cysteine through the conserved F or W. The order of the fields is CDR3 length, V gene, J gene, CDR3 protein.

len: 17
v_gene: TRBV14
j_gene: TRBJ2-3
CDR3aa: CASSQSGAAALTDTQYF

len: 12
v_gene: TRBV28
j_gene: TRBJ2-5
CDR3aa: CASRSTSPTQYF

len: 15
v_gene: TRBV6-1
j_gene: TRBJ2-4
CDR3aa: CASSPTGGSKNIQYF

len: 14
v_gene: TRBV14
j_gene: TRBJ2-5
CDR3aa: CASSQDLNQETQYF

len: 16
v_gene: TRBV11-2
j_gene: TRBJ1-1
CDR3aa: CASSLVFGTGQTEAFF

len: 15
v_gene: TRBV27
j_gene: TRBJ2-5
CDR3aa: CASSLKSSWEETQYF

len: 19
v_gene: TRBV28
j_gene: TRBJ2-3
CDR3aa: CASRSSGRGWMESTDTQYF

len: 14
v_gene: TRBV9
j_gene: TRBJ2-7
CDR3aa: CASSGGGSSGEQYF

len: 16
v_gene: TRBV4-2
j_gene: TRBJ1-3
CDR3aa: CASSQVGGSSGNTIYF

len: 13
v_gene: TRBV5-6
j_gene: TRBJ1-1
CDR3aa: CASSPPDRIGAFF

len: 16
v_gene: TRBV27
j_gene: TRBJ1-5
CDR3aa: CASSPRGDLAGQPQHF

len: 13
v_gene: TRBV18
j_gene: TRBJ2-7
CDR3aa: CASSPDSSYEQYF

len: 17
v_gene: TRBV5-8
j_gene: TRBJ2-7
CDR3aa: CASSPIPGRGSSYEQYF

len: 15
v_gene: TRBV7-9
j_gene: TRBJ1-4
CDR3aa: CASSPGTAPNEKLFF

len: 15
v_gene: TRBV15
j_gene: TRBJ2-1
CDR3aa: CATSRWGGEANEQFF

len: 14
v_gene: TRBV7-2
j_gene: TRBJ1-2
CDR3aa: CASSLGRGAYGYTF

len: 15
v_gene: TRBV7-9
j_gene: TRBJ2-7
CDR3aa: CASSLQGGLAGEQYF

len: 16
v_gene: TRBV15
j_gene: TRBJ1-3
CDR3aa: CATSSGGTVGGNTIYF

len: 20
v_gene: TRBV21-1
j_gene: TRBJ1-4
CDR3aa: CASSKAARQGYARANEKLFF

len: 14
v_gene: TRBV28
j_gene: TRBJ2-5
CDR3aa: CASSWDTRGETQYF